The present T cell receptor (beta chain) was sequenced within a study of a mutant IDH1 vaccine in newly diagnosed glioma. Whole-study context: Initiation of the vaccine course occurred 4-6 weeks after radiotherapy alone, or alongside temozolomide cycles. Sex among treated patients split 62.5% male, roughly 40% female; mean age was around 40 years.

Concerning this clone: Its target is unknown.

Germline CDR1 reads WNHNN; CDR2 reads SYGVQD (reference sequence). V lost 11 bases, J lost 2 bases, and 9 bases lay in between. The CDR3 runs 12 residues. Documented time point: week 11, during vaccination. What each vaccine dose contained was 300 ug of mutant IDH1 20-mer peptide, accompanied by topical imiquimod. Only in-frame clones appear in the TCRdb table, and some are missing; sequencing was by immunoSEQ multiplex PCR. The sample consists of 110,000 or so clones, approximately 87% of them appearing once. Study-wide results and caveats: Around 93% of patients showed vaccine-induced immune responses across multiple MHC alleles.

J is TRBJ1-4 and V is TRBV10-1; D not certain. The receptor comes from a woman between 45 and 65 years old with glioma. This specimen was PBMCs, taken from a glioma patient whose treatment included an IDH1 peptide vaccine. The CDR3: CAEGGTNEKLFF. The CDR3, as DNA: TGCGCCGAGGGAGGGACTAATGAAAAACTGTTTTTT.